The clone carrying this T cell receptor (beta chain) was detected a few times. Its antigen is unidentified. Time point reported: persistent/refractory GD, antithyroid drugs over 5 years with positive TRAb. Making the TCR library involved RNA that had been extracted from PBMCs. This sample is part of a study of regulatory T cells in long-lasting Graves disease. Overall study findings and caveats: Persistent Graves' patients had lower TCR diversity than newly diagnosed ones.

The TCR beta library used iRepertoire HTBI primers with Arm-PCR amplification of CDR3. TCRdb itself ran the multiplex PCR reads through MiXCR, one entry per CDR3 protein. Of roughly 500,000 distinct CDR3 sequences listed, 20% to 25% are singletons. The CDR3 consists of 16 residues. Trimming took off 2 bases at V and 11 bases at J, with 21 bases between the two ends. CDR1 is MDHEN, CDR2 SYDVKM, per germline. The starting material was peripheral blood mononuclear cells (PBMCs), obtained when the disease was refractory, from a patient treated with antithyroid drugs. This sequence joins TRBV28 and TRBJ1-4, with D possibly being TRBD1 (5 bases). The sequence derives from a female donor with Graves disease. CDR3 sequence: CASSLDSLRGGRKLFF. In nucleotides, the CDR3 is TGTGCCAGCAGTTTAGACAGCCTAAGGGGAGGGCGGAAACTGTTTTTT.